This TCR beta chain stems from a study of cytomegalovirus exposure and HLA in healthy donors. Study summary: A subsequent analysis stated that the 90 to 150 validation repertoires were run on the same platform as the approximately 700 first-cohort repertoires.

Here immunoSEQ multiplex PCR was the method, and the copy in TCRdb shows in-frame clones only, minus some. The sample lists around 95,000 clones, around 84% occurring once. Worth noting for this clone: Its antigen is still unknown.

Overall study findings and caveats: The finding came from a later analysis; first-cohort TCR clusters tended to co-occur in the roughly 120 validation repertoires. Most observed TCR sequences were rare, whereas some public TCRs were detected in many donors. The investigators catalogued 164 TCR beta chains as cytomegalovirus-associated.

The clonotype comes from a man aged 18 to 29 in good health and CMV-seropositive. The sample taken for sequencing was PBMCs.

The CDR3 DNA reads as TGTGCTAGTGGTTGGGGGACAGGGGGAAACACCATATATTTT. Its protein product is CASGWGTGGNTIYF. This chain uses TRBV12-5 with TRBJ1-3, with 9 bases matching TRBD1. Germline values: CDR1 LGHNT, CDR2 FRNRAP. Germline trimming cut 4 bases from V and 4 bases from J; bases unmatched to any gene: 2. This CDR3 is built from 14 residues. Full variable domain (rest looked up from reference TRBV12-5 and TRBJ1-3): DARVTQTPRHKVTEMGQEVTMRCQPILGHNTVFWYRQTMMQGLELLAYFRNRAPLDDSGMPKDRFSAEMPDATLATLKIQPSEPRDSAVYFCASGWGTGGNTIYFGEGSWLTVV.